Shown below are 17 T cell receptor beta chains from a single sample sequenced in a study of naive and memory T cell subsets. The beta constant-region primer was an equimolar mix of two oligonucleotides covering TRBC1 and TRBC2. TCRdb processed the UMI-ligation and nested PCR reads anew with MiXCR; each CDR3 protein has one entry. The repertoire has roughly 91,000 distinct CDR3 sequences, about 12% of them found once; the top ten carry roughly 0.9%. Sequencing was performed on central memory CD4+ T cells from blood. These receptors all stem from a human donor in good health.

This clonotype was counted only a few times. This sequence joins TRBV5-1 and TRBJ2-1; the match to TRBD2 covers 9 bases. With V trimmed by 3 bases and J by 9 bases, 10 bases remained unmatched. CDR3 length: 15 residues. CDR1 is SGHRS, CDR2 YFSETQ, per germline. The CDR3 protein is CASSSEGLAGTEQFF. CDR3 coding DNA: TGCGCCAGCAGCTCTGAGGGCCTAGCGGGGACTGAGCAGTTCTTC.

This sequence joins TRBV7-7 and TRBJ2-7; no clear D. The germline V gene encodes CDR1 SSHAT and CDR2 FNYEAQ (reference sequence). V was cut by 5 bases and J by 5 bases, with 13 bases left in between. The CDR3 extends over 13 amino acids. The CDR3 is CASSKKAGHEQYF. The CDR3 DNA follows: TGTGCCAGCAGCAAAAAGGCCGGCCACGAGCAGTACTTC.

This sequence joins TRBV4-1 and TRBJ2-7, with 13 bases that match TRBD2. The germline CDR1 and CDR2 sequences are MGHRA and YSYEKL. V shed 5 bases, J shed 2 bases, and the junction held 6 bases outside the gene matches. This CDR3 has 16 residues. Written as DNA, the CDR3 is TGCGCCAGCAGCTACCCTGGACTAGCGGGAGCCTACGAGCAGTACTTC. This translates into CASSYPGLAGAYEQYF.

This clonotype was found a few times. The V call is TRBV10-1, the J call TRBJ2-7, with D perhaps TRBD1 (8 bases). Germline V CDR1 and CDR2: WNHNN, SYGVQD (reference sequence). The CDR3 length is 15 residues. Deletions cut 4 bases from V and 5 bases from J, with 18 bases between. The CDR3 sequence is CASSALQGGMDEQYF. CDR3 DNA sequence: TGCGCCAGCAGTGCATTACAGGGGGGGATGGACGAGCAGTACTTC.

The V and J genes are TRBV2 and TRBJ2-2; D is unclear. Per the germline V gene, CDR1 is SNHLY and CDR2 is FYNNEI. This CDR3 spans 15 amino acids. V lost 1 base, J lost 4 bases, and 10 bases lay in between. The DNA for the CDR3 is TGTGCCAGCAGTGAAGGTGGTCAGTTCACCGGGGAGCTGTTTTTT. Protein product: CASSEGGQFTGELFF. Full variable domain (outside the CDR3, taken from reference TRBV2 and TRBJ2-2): EPEVTQTPSHQVTQMGQEVILRCVPISNHLYFYWYRQILGQKVEFLVSFYNNEISEKSEIFDDQFSVERPDGSNFTLKIRSTKLEDSAMYFCASSEGGQFTGELFFGEGSRLTVL.

The DNA for the CDR3 is TGTGCCATCAGTAAAAGCGGGAGGGCCTTCAATGAGCAGTTCTTC. Its translation: CAISKSGRAFNEQFF. V usage is TRBV10-3 and J usage is TRBJ2-1, with 10 bases identical to TRBD2. This CDR3 comprises 15 residues. Germline CDR1 is ENHRY and CDR2 is SYGVKD. J was trimmed by 6 bases and V by 5 bases; bases with no gene match: 7.

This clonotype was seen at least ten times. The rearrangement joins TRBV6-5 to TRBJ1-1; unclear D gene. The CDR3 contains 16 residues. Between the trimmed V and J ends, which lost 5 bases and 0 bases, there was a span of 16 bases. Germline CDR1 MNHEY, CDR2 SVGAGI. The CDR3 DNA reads TGTGCCAGCAGTGGCGGAACTCCCCTCATGAACACTGAAGCTTTCTTT. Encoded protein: CASSGGTPLMNTEAFF.

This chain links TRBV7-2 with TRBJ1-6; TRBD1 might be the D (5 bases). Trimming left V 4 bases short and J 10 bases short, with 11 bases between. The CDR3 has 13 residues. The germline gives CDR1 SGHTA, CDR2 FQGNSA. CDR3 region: CASSSLGVSPLHF. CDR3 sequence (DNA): TGTGCCAGCAGCTCTCTGGGGGTCTCACCCCTCCACTTT.

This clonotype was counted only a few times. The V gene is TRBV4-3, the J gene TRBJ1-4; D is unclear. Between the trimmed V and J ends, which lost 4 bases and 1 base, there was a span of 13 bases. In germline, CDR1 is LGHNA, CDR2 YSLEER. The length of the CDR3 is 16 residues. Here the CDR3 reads CASSPYYGLTNEKLFF. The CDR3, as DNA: TGCGCCAGCAGCCCATACTACGGGTTAACTAATGAAAAACTGTTTTTT.

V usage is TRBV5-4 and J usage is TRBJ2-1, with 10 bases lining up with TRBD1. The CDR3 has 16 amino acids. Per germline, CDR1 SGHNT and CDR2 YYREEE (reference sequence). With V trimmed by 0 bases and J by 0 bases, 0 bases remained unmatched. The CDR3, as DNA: TGTGCCAGCAGCTTGGGACAGGGGGCCTCCTACAATGAGCAGTTCTTC. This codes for CASSLGQGASYNEQFF.

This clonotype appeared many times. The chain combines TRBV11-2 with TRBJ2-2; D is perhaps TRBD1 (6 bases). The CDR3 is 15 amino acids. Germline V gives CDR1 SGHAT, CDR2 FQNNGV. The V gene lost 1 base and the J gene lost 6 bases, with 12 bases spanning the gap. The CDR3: CASSLGGPFAGELFF. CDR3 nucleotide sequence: TGTGCCAGCAGCTTAGGGGGGCCCTTTGCCGGGGAGCTGTTTTTT.

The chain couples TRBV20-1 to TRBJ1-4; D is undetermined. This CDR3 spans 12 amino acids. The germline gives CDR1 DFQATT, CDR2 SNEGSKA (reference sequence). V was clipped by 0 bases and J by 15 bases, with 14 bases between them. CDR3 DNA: TGCAGTGCTAGAGATAATGCGGGTATGGTGTTTTTT. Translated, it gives CSARDNAGMVFF.

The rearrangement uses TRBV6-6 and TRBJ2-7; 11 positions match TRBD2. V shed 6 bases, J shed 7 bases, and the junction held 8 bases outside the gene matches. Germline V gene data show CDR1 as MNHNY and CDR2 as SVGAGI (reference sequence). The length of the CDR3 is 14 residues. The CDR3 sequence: CASRPTSGIGEQYF. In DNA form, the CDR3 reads TGTGCCAGCAGACCGACTAGCGGGATAGGGGAGCAGTACTTC.

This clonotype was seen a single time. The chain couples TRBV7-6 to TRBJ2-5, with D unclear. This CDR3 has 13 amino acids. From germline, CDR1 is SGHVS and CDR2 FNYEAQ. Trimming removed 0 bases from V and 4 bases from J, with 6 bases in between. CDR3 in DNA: TGTGCCAGCAGCTTAGCGCTGGGAGAGACCCAGTACTTC. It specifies CASSLALGETQYF.

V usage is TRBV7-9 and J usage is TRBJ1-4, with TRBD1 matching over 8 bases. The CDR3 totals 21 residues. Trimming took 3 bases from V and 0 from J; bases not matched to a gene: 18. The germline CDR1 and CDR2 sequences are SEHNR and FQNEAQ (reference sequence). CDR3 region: CASSFPIPGTGFSATNEKLFF. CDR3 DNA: TGTGCCAGCAGCTTTCCGATTCCCGGGACAGGCTTTTCCGCAACTAATGAAAAACTGTTTTTT.

CDR3 sequence reads: CASSPAASRAYGYTF. CDR3 nucleotide sequence: TGTGCCAGCAGCCCCGCAGCGAGTAGAGCCTATGGCTACACCTTC. The chain is built from TRBV5-6 and TRBJ1-2; D remains unclear. This CDR3 has 15 amino acids. V lost 4 bases and J lost 4, with 17 bases in between. Germline-derived CDR1 and CDR2 are SGHDT and YYEEEE. Full variable domain (missing parts from reference TRBV5-6 and TRBJ1-2): DAGVTQSPTHLIKTRGQQVTLRCSPKSGHDTVSWYQQALGQGPQFIFQYYEEEERQRGNFPDRFSGHQFPNYSSELNVNALLLGDSALYLCASSPAASRAYGYTFGSGTRLTVV.

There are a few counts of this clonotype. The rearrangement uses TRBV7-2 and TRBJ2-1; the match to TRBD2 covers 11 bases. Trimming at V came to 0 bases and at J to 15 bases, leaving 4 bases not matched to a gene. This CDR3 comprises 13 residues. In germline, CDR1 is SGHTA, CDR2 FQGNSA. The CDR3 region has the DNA TGTGCCAGCAGCTTAGCTAGCGGGAGGGGGGGGTTCTTC. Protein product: CASSLASGRGGFF.